These T cell receptor beta chains were read from a single sample in a study of STAT5B mutations in CD4+ large granular lymphocyte leukemia. The repertoire was sequenced with immunoSEQ multiplex PCR; TCRdb's copy has only in-frame clones and lacks some. The sample carries some 30,000 clones, approximately 67% recorded once. Sequences were obtained from CD4+ T cells from blood buffy coats. All receptors come from a human donor in good health. Each CDR3 is given with its conserved first and last residue. D genes are given only for firm matches. The size field is filled for only some rows; it gives once, few, many or a size class.

>TRBV11-1|once|.|TRBJ2-6
CASWDTGATSGANVLTF
TGTGCCAGCTGGGATACGGGGGCCACAAGTGGGGCCAACGTCCTGACTTTC
>TRBV11-2|few|.|TRBJ1-5
CASSLGVGSQPQHF
TGTGCCAGCAGCTTAGGGGTGGGGAGTCAGCCCCAGCATTTT
>TRBV5-4|.|TRBD2|TRBJ2-1
CASSYSGGVSNEQFF
TGTGCCAGCAGTTATAGCGGGGGGGTTTCCAATGAGCAGTTCTTC
>TRBV14|once|.|TRBJ1-2
CASSHSNPYGYTF
TGTGCCAGCAGCCATAGTAATCCCTATGGCTACACCTTC
>TRBV5-1|.|TRBD2|TRBJ2-1
CASSLEASGGAGDNEQFF
TGCGCCAGCAGCTTGGAGGCTAGCGGGGGGGCCGGGGACAATGAGCAGTTCTTC
>TRBV5-1|.|TRBD2|TRBJ2-3
CASSPRSSGNTDTQYF
TGCGCCAGCAGCCCTAGGTCTAGCGGGAACACAGATACGCAGTATTTT
>TRBV7-8|few|.|TRBJ1-1
CASSGAGVSTEAFF
TGTGCCAGCAGTGGGGCTGGGGTCAGCACTGAAGCTTTCTTT
>TRBV5-6|.|TRBD1|TRBJ2-5
CASSYTGVETQYF
TGTGCCAGCAGCTATACAGGGGTTGAGACCCAGTACTTC
>TRBV2|.|.|TRBJ1-2
CASSAGVLNYGYTF
TGTGCCAGCAGTGCAGGGGTCCTAAACTATGGCTACACCTTC
>TRBV4-1|.|.|TRBJ2-7
CASSQAQGHYEQYF
TGCGCCAGCAGCCAAGCGCAAGGACACTACGAGCAGTACTTC
>TRBV7-2|once|.|TRBJ2-3
CASSLGGDSRTDTQYF
TGTGCCAGCAGCTTAGGGGGGGACTCGCGCACAGATACGCAGTATTTT
>TRBV7-9|.|.|TRBJ1-5
CASSPGGGFNQPQHF
TGTGCCAGCAGCCCCGGCGGAGGGTTTAATCAGCCCCAGCATTTT
>TRBV6-6|.|.|TRBJ1-5
CASSYSSSSNQPQHF
TGTGCCAGCAGTTACTCGTCTAGTAGCAATCAGCCCCAGCATTTT
>TRBV19|few|TRBD2|TRBJ2-1
CASSNLAGSRDEQFF
TGTGCCAGTAGTAATCTAGCGGGAAGTCGTGATGAGCAGTTCTTC
>TRBV11-1|once|.|TRBJ2-2
CASSLGDPTGELFF
TGTGCCAGCAGCTTAGGGGACCCCACCGGGGAGCTGTTTTTT
>TRBV11-3|few|.|TRBJ1-5
CASFQPQHF
TGTGCCAGCTTCCAGCCCCAGCATTTT
>TRBV5-1|.|TRBD1|TRBJ1-4
CASSPGQGNEKLFF
TGCGCCAGCAGCCCCGGACAGGGGAATGAAAAACTGTTTTTT
>TRBV5-8|.|TRBD1|TRBJ1-5
CASSLQGTPSQPQHF
TGTGCCAGCAGCTTACAGGGGACCCCCAGTCAGCCCCAGCATTTT
>TRBV27|.|.|TRBJ2-7
CASSSTGAGSWDEQYF
TGTGCCAGCAGTTCCACCGGGGCGGGGAGTTGGGACGAGCAGTACTTC
>TRBV29-1|.|.|TRBJ1-1
CSVERGVGTEAFF
TGCAGCGTTGAACGAGGGGTTGGTACTGAAGCTTTCTTT
>TRBV7-9|.|.|TRBJ1-6
CASRDSPNSPLHF
TGTGCCAGCCGGGACTCTCCTAATTCACCCCTCCACTTT
>TRBV6-6|.|.|TRBJ1-1
CASSPQAVGNTEAFF
TGTGCCAGCAGTCCTCAGGCGGTGGGGAACACTGAAGCTTTCTTT
>TRBV10-3|.|TRBD2|TRBJ2-1
CAISEIAGGPYEQFF
TGTGCCATCAGTGAGATAGCGGGGGGGCCGTATGAGCAGTTCTTC
>TRBV15|few|.|TRBJ2-3
CATSRDRAASTDTQYF
TGTGCCACCAGCAGAGATCGGGCCGCGAGCACAGATACGCAGTATTTT
>TRBV6-5|.|.|TRBJ2-3
CASGVNRIEFDTQYF
TGTGCCAGCGGGGTCAACCGGATAGAGTTCGATACGCAGTATTTT
>TRBV25-1|.|TRBD1|TRBJ1-3
CASSRRDRGSGNTIYF
TGTGCCAGCAGTAGACGGGACAGGGGATCTGGAAACACCATATATTTT
>TRBV19|.|.|TRBJ2-2
CASSPAPNTGELFF
TGTGCCAGTAGTCCGGCCCCTAACACCGGGGAGCTGTTTTTT
>TRBV6-1|.|.|TRBJ1-1
CASRERGAGNTEAFF
TGTGCCAGCAGAGAACGGGGGGCTGGGAACACTGAAGCTTTCTTT
>TRBV6-5|.|.|TRBJ1-2
CASSYGLGQLYGYTF
TGTGCCAGCAGTTACGGACTGGGGCAGCTCTATGGCTACACCTTC
>TRBV15|.|.|TRBJ2-5
CATSRQETQYF
TGTGCCACCAGCAGGCAAGAGACCCAGTACTTC
>TRBV19|.|.|TRBJ2-1
CASTPVGVGAPFF
.
>TRBV27|.|.|TRBJ2-5
CASSLSGVRETQYF
TGTGCCAGCAGTTTATCCGGGGTCCGAGAGACCCAGTACTTC
>TRBV5-1|.|TRBD2|TRBJ2-1
CASSLGLAVNNEQFF
TGCGCCAGCAGCTTGGGACTAGCGGTTAACAATGAGCAGTTCTTC
>TRBV5-4|.|TRBD2|TRBJ2-7
CASSFSGGRYEQYF
TGTGCCAGCAGCTTTAGCGGGGGAAGGTACGAGCAGTACTTC
>TRBV6-5|.|TRBD1|TRBJ2-2
CAGRQGVGELFF
TGTGCCGGCAGACAGGGGGTCGGGGAGCTGTTTTTT
>TRBV6-1|.|.|TRBJ1-2
CASSEKWDGYTF
TGTGCCAGCAGTGAAAAATGGGATGGCTACACCTTC
>TRBV6-6|.|.|TRBJ1-5
CASSSNQPQHF
TGTGCCAGCAGTTCTAATCAGCCCCAGCATTTT